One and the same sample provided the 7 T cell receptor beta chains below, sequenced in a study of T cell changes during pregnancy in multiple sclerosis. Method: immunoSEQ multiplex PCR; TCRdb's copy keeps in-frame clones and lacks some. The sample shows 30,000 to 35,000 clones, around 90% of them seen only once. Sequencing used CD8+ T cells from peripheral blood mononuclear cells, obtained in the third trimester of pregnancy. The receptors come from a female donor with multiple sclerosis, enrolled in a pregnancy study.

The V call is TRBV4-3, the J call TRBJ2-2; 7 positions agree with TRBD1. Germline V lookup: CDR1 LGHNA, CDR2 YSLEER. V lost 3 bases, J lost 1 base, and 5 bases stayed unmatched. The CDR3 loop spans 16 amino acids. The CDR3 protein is CASSHPPGGNTGELFF. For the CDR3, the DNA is TGCGCCAGCAGCCACCCCCCAGGGGGGAACACCGGGGAGCTGTTTTTT.

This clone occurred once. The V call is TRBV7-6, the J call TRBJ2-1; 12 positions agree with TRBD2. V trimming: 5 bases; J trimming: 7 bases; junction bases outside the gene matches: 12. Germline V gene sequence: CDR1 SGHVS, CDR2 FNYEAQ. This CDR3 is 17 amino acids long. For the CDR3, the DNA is TGTGCCAGCAGCACCTCCTCTAGCGGGGGGGCTGGGAATGAGCAGTTCTTC. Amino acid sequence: CASSTSSSGGAGNEQFF. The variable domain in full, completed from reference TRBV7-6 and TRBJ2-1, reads GAGVSQSPRYKVTKRGQDVALRCDPISGHVSLYWYRQALGQGPEFLTYFNYEAQQDKSGLPNDRFSAERPEGSISTLTIQRTEQRDSAMYRCASSTSSSGGAGNEQFFGPGTRLTVL.

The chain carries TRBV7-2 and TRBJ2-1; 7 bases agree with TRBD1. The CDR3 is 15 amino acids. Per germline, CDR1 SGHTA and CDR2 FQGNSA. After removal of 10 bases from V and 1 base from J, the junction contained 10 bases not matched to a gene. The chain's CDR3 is CATAQGRGSYNEQFF. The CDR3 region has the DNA TGTGCCACCGCGCAAGGCAGGGGGTCCTACAATGAGCAGTTCTTC. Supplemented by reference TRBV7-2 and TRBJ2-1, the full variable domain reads GAGVSQSPSNKVTEKGKDVELRCDPISGHTALYWYRQSLGQGLEFLIYFQGNSAPDKSGLPSDRFSAERTGGSVSTLTIQRTQQEDSAVYLCATAQGRGSYNEQFFGPGTRLTVL.

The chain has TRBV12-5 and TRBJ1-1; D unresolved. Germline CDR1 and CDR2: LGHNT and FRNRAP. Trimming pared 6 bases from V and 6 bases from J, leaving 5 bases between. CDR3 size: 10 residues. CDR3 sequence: CASGGAEAFF. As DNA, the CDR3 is TGTGCTAGTGGCGGGGCTGAAGCTTTCTTT.

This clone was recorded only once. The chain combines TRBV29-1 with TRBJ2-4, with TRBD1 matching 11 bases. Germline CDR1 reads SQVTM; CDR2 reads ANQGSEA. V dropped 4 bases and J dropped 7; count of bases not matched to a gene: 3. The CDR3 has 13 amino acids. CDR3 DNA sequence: TGCAGCGTTGTGGGGACAGGGGGGAACATTCAGTACTTC. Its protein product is CSVVGTGGNIQYF.

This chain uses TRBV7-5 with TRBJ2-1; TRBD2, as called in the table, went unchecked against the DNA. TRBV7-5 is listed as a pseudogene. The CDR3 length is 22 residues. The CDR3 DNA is TGTGCCAGAAGGCCGGGGCAGGGGCTAGCGGGGGGCCCCCTCAACTCCTACAATGAGCAGTTCTTC. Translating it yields CARRPGQGLAGGPLNSYNEQFF.

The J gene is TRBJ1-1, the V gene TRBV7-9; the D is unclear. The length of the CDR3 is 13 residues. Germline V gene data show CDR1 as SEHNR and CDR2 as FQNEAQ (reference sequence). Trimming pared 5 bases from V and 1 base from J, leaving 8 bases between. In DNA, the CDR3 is TGTGCCAGCAGCGGGGAGGGGAACACTGAAGCTTTCTTT. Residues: CASSGEGNTEAFF.